This T cell receptor beta chain was found in a study of T cell responses to AZD1222 COVID-19 vaccine (TCRdb year 2021). With regard to the full study: AZD1222 recipients whose second dose came at about 4 weeks and those whose second dose came at about 12 weeks were combined into one group, since spike-specific TCR depth and breadth did not differ between the two schedules. A total of 233 trial participants underwent TCR sequencing, of whom some 200 had received two doses of AZD1222 and approximately 26 had received two doses of the MenACWY control vaccine. Trial participants were enrolled by age into subgroups of 18-55, 56-69 and 70-plus years, and about 150, 27 and 61 TCR-sequenced participants, respectively, were included in these subgroups.

Paper-wide results and their limitations: Participants were mostly white British and included more females than males, and it was suggested by the authors that clonal diversity may have been underestimated. The 56-69-year group was small, and its depth increase did not reach significance, likely because of low power. Only five to seven AZD1222 recipients were SARS-CoV-2 seropositive at baseline, limiting conclusions about previously exposed vaccinees. After two AZD1222 doses, both the breadth and the depth of spike-specific TCRs were significantly higher than at day 0 and than in MenACWY recipients. Nearly half of unique spike-specific TCRs reportedly recognized epitopes outside regions mutated in the B.1.351 and B.1.1.7 variants. The whole spike protein was spanned by vaccine-associated CD4 TCRs, and dominant responses were seen in regions 160-218 and 743-854. Because no day 14 peak-response samples were available, the repertoires could be characterized only after the peak T cell response.

The CDR3 covers 12 residues, taking in both the cysteine and the phenylalanine. Only the CDR3 DNA stays, 36 bases, in frame from base 1. The germline V gene gives CDR1 as LGHNA and CDR2 as YNFKEQ. The germline ends are 5 bases apart after V is trimmed by 5 bases and J by 3 bases. The sample's time point label, decoded: baseline before first vaccination. Vaccinee samples were obtained from the UK trials COV001 and COV002, which included a single-blind randomized controlled phase 2/3 trial of AZD1222 (ChAdOx1 nCoV-19) in healthy adults. For TCRbeta chain sequencing, PBMC samples from trial participants were taken at day 0 and at day 28 after the second dose. The CDR3 regions of human TCRbeta chains were subjected to immunosequencing. On the study's bioinformatics: TCRs in the repertoires were compared against a reference library of SARS-CoV-2-specific TCRs that had been generated with the MIRA antigen-specificity platform. Breadth was defined as the fraction of unique TCRs that were SARS-CoV-2-associated, and depth was defined as the fraction of total T cells that were SARS-CoV-2-associated. Using the MIRA data, every spike-specific TCR was mapped to the spike region that the TCR reacted to and assigned to either a CD4 or a CD8 class. Log10-transformed breadth and depth values were compared by one-way ANOVA with Sidak's multiple comparisons tests. TCRdb holds this immuneACCESS table with in-frame rearrangements only. Some clones are missing; in checked studies, unresolved V genes explain under half, and the rest has no known cause. D and trimming were read from the DNA, whereas the V and J calls and clone size are those reported in that table. The sample profile shows approximately 74,000 clones; approximately 90% of them were found once. About 2.5% of the sample is held by the ten biggest clonotypes.

In the case of this clone: Its antigen remains unidentified. No much larger clone exists at a distance of one base, and base qualities are not known.

The receptor was derived from an adult in good health. The chain is encoded by TRBV4-2 joined to TRBJ2-1, with the D gene not confidently named. The sequencing used peripheral blood, collected on day 0 of AZD1222 vaccination. The sequenced DNA is TGTGCCAGCAGCACGCACTACAATGAGCAGTTCTTC. Translated, this is CASSTHYNEQFF.